These 8 T cell receptor beta chains came from one sample sequenced in a study of cytomegalovirus exposure and HLA in healthy donors. The study ran its PCR with 60 Vbeta and 13 Jbeta primers. The assay was immunoSEQ multiplex PCR, and TCRdb's table has in-frame clones only and misses some. This sample has 150,000 to 200,000 clones; approximately 85% occur once, and the top ten carry around 1.6%. Sequenced material: PBMCs. The receptors originated from a girl aged 5-17 years in good health and CMV-seropositive.

Note on this clone: The sample carries other DNA sequences with the same CDR3. The chain uses TRBV7-9 and TRBJ2-3, with D possibly being TRBD1 (5 bases). This CDR3 contains 15 residues. V lost 0 bases, J lost 6 bases, and 13 bases lay in between. Germline CDR1 SEHNR, CDR2 FQNEAQ (reference sequence). CDR3 residues: CASSLAQGLLDTQYF. CDR3 coding DNA: TGTGCCAGCAGCTTAGCGCAGGGCCTTCTGGATACGCAGTATTTT.

The CDR3, as DNA: TGTGCCAGCAGCGCTGGACTGAATGAGCAGTTCTTC. Its protein is CASSAGLNEQFF. The rearrangement joins TRBV7-2 to TRBJ2-1, with D perhaps matching TRBD2 (5 bases). The germline V gene has CDR1 SGHTA and CDR2 FQGNSA. Trimming took 5 bases from V and 7 from J, leaving 9 bases between them. The CDR3 extends over 12 amino acids.

The V call is TRBV29-1, the J call TRBJ1-3, with D maybe TRBD1 (5 bases). V was clipped by 5 bases and J by 0 bases, with 8 bases between them. Looked up from germline, CDR1 is SQVTM and CDR2 is ANQGSEA. This CDR3 comprises 13 residues. CDR3 DNA: TGCAGCGTTTCGGGGGACTCTGGAAACACCATATATTTT. This encodes CSVSGDSGNTIYF.

The gene calls are TRBV6-6 and TRBJ2-2; TRBD1 aligns across 7 bases. J lost 8 bases, V lost 6 bases, and 6 bases had no gene match. The CDR3 extends over 13 amino acids. Germline-derived CDR1 and CDR2 are MNHNY and SVGAGI (reference sequence). CDR3 in amino acids: CASSDRAAGELFF. The CDR3, as DNA: TGTGCCAGCAGCGACAGGGCCGCGGGGGAGCTGTTTTTT.

In DNA form, the CDR3 reads TGTGCCAGCTCACCACGGGAGCCAGGGGTATGGTATGAAAAACTGTTTTTT. Translated: CASSPREPGVWYEKLFF. The rearrangement joins TRBV18 to TRBJ1-4; possibly TRBD1 for D (6 bases). Germline CDR1 and CDR2: KGHSH and LQKENI. V lost 1 base, J lost 6 bases, and 18 bases lay in between. The CDR3 covers 17 residues.

The V call is TRBV10-1, the J call TRBJ2-2, with TRBD1 as a possible D gene (6 bases). Looked up from germline, CDR1 is WNHNN and CDR2 is SYGVQD (reference sequence). Trimming left V 3 bases short and J 6 bases short, with 14 bases between. This CDR3 has 15 amino acids. CDR3 nucleotides: TGCGCCAGCAGTGAAGCAGGGGAGTCTGCCGGGGAGCTGTTTTTT. Its translation: CASSEAGESAGELFF.

The chain recombines TRBV7-6 with TRBJ1-3, with a tentative D call TRBD1 (6 bases). The length of the CDR3 is 15 residues. The germline V and J ends were trimmed by 1 base and 4 bases, with 11 bases remaining between them. Germline CDR1 is SGHVS and CDR2 is FNYEAQ. In DNA, the CDR3 is TGTGCCAGCAGCTTAGAACAGGGTGGCGGAAACACCATATATTTT. It codes for CASSLEQGGGNTIYF.

This chain connects TRBV10-3 to TRBJ2-1; 8 bases agree with TRBD2. The length of the CDR3 is 13 residues. V gave up 7 bases and J gave up 7 bases; unmatched junction bases: 6. CDR1 ENHRY and CDR2 SYGVKD come from the germline V gene. CDR3 sequence reads: CAIKGTSFNEQFF. DNA of the CDR3: TGTGCCATCAAGGGGACTAGTTTTAATGAGCAGTTCTTC.